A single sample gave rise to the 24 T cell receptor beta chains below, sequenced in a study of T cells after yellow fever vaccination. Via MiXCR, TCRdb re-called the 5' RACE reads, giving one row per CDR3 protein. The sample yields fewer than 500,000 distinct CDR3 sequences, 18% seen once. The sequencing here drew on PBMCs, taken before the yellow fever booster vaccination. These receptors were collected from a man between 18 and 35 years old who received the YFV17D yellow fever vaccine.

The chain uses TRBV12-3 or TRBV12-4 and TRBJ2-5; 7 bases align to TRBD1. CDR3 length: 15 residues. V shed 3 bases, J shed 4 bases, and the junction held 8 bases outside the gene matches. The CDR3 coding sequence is TGTGCCAGCAGTTTTCAGGGGGTATTTCGAGAGACCCAGTACTTC. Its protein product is CASSFQGVFRETQYF.

The DNA of the CDR3 is TGTGCCAGCAGTTACTCGAGGCCGAGCTCCTACGAGCAGTACGTC. Translation: CASSYSRPSSYEQYV. The chain joins TRBV6-5 to TRBJ2-7; D is unclear. CDR3 length equals 15 residues. Trimming removed 0 bases from V and 0 bases from J, with 9 bases in between. From germline, CDR1 is MNHEY and CDR2 SVGAGI.

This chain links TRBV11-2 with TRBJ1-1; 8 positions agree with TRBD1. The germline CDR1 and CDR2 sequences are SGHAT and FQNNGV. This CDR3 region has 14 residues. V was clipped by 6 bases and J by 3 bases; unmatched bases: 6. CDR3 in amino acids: CASRNRDRHTEAFF. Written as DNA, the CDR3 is TGTGCCAGCAGGAACCGGGACAGGCACACTGAAGCTTTCTTT.

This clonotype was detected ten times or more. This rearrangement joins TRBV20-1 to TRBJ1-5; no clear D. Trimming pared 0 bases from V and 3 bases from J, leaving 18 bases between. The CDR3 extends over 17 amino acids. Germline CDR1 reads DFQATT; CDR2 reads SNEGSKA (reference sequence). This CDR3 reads CSARDGGRSFNNQPQHF. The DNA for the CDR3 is TGCAGTGCTAGAGATGGAGGCAGGTCCTTTAACAATCAGCCCCAGCATTTT.

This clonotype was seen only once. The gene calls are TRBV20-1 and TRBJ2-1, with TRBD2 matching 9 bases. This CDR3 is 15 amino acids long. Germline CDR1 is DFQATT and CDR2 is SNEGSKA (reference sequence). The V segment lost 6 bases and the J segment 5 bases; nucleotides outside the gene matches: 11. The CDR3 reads CSAEPLAGTDNEQFF. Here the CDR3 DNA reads TGCAGTGCCGAGCCCCTAGCGGGAACCGACAATGAGCAGTTCTTC.

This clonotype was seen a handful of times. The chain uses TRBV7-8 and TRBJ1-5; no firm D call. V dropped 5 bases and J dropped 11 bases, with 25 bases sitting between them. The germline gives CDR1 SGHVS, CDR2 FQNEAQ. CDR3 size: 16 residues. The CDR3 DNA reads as TGTGCCAGCAGCCTTAGGGCGGTGGGCAACCCTGGGGCCCAGCATTTT. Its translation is CASSLRAVGNPGAQHF.

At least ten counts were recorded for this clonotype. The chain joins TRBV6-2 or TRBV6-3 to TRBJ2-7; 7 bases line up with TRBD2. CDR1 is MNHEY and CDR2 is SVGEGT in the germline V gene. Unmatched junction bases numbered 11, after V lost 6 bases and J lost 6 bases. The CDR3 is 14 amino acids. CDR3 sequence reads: CASRPSGLVGEQYF. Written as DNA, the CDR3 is TGTGCCAGCAGGCCCAGCGGACTAGTCGGCGAGCAGTACTTC.

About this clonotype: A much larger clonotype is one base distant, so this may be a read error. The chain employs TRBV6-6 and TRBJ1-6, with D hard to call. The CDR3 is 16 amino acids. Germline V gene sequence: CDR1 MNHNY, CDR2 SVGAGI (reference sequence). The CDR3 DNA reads TGTGCCAGCAGTGGGCAGAAAAATTATTATAATTCACCCATCCACTTT. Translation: CASSGQKNYYNSPIHF.

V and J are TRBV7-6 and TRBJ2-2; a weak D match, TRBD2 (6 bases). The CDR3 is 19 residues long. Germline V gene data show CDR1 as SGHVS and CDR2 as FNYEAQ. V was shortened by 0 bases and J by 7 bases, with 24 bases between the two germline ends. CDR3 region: CASSLARGAGSLHGGELFF. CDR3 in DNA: TGTGCCAGCAGCTTAGCGCGCGGGGCAGGGTCATTACATGGCGGGGAGCTGTTTTTT.

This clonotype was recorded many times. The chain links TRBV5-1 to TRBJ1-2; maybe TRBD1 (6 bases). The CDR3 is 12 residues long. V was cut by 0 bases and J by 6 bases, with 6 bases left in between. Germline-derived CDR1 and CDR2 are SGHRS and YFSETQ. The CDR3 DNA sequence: TGCGCCAGCAGCTTGGCAGGGGATGGCTACACCTTC. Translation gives CASSLAGDGYTF.

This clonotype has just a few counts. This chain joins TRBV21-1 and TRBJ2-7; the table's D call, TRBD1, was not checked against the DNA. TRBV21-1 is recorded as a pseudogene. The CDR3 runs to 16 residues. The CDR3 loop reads CASSQVRGRVKNEQYV. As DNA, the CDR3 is TGTGCCAGCAGCCAAGTCCGGGGGCGCGTGAAAAACGAGCAGTACGTC.

CDR3 amino acids: CASRLEGASTDTQYF. The CDR3 DNA is TGTGCCAGCCGACTAGAGGGGGCAAGCACAGATACGCAGTATTTT. V gene TRBV2 combines with J gene TRBJ2-3, with a weak D call TRBD1 (7 bases). This CDR3 contains 15 residues. V lost 8 bases and J 0 bases, leaving 15 bases between the germline ends. Germline CDR1 reads SNHLY; CDR2 reads FYNNEI.

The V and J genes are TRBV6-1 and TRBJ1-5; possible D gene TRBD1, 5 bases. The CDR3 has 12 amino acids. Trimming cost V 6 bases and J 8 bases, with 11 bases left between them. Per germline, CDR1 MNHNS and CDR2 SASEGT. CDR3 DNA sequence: TGTGCCAGCAGCAGGGAAACGGAGCCCCAGCATTTT. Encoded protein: CASSRETEPQHF.

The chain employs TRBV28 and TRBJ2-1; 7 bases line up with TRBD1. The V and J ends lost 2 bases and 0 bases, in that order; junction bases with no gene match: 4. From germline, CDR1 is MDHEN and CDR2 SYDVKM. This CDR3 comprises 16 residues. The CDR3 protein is CASSLRTGLSYNEQFF. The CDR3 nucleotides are TGTGCCAGCAGTTTAAGGACAGGTCTCTCCTACAATGAGCAGTTCTTC. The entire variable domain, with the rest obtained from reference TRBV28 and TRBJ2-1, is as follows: DVKVTQSSRYLVKRTGEKVFLECVQDMDHENMFWYRQDPGLGLRLIYFSYDVKMKEKGDIPEGYSVSREKKERFSLILESASTNQTSMYLCASSLRTGLSYNEQFFGPGTRLTVL.

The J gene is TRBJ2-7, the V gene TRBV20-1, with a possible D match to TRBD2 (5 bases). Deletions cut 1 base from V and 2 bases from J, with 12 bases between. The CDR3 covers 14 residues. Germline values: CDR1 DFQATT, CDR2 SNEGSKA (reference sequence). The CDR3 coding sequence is TGCAGTGCTAGAGGGAGTCTAGCCCCCTACGAGCAGTACTTC. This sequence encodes CSARGSLAPYEQYF.

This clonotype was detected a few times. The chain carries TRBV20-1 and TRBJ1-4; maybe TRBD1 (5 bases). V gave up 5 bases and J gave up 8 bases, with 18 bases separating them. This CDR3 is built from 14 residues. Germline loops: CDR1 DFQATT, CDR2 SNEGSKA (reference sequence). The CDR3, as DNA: TGCAGTGCTCAAATGGGCACTAAGGGGGAAAAACTGTTTTTT. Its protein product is CSAQMGTKGEKLFF.

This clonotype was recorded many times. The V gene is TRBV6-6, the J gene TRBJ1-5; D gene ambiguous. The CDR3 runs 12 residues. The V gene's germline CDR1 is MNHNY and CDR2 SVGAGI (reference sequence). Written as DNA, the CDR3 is TGTGGGGCCGCGGTGGGAGGTCAGCCCCAGCATTTT. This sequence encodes CGAAVGGQPQHF.

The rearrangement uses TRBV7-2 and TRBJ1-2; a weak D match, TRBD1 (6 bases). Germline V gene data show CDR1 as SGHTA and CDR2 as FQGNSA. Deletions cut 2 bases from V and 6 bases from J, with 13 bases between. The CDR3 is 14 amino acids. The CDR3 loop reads CASSLQDAGDGYTF. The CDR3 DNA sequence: TGTGCCAGCAGCTTACAGGACGCAGGGGATGGCTACACCTTC.

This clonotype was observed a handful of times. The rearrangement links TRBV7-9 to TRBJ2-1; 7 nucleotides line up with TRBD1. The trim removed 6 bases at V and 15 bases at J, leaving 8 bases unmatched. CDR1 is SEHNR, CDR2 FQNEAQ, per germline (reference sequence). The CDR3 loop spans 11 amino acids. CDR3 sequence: CASREGTVPFF. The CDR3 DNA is TGTGCCAGCAGAGAAGGGACAGTCCCGTTCTTC.

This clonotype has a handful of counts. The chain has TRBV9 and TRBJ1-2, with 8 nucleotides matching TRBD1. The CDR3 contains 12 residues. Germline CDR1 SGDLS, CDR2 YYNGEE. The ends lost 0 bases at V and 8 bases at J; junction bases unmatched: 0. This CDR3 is CASSVGQGGYTF. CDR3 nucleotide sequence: TGTGCCAGCAGCGTAGGACAGGGGGGCTACACCTTC.

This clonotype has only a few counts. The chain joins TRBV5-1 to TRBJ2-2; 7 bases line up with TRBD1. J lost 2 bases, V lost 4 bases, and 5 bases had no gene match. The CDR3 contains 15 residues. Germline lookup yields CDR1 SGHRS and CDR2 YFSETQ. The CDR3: CASSGGQYNTGELFF. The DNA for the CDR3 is TGCGCCAGCAGCGGGGGACAGTATAACACCGGGGAGCTGTTTTTT.

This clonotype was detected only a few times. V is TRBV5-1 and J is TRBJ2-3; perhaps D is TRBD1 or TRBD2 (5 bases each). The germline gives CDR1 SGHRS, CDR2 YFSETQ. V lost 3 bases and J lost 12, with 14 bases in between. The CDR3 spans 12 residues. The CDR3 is CASSWDGKPQYF. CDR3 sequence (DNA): TGCGCCAGCAGCTGGGACGGGAAGCCTCAGTATTTT. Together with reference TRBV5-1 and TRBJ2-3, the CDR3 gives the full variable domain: KAGVTQTPRYLIKTRGQQVTLSCSPISGHRSVSWYQQTPGQGLQFLFEYFSETQRNKGNFPGRFSGRQFSNSRSEMNVSTLELGDSALYLCASSWDGKPQYFGPGTRLTVL.

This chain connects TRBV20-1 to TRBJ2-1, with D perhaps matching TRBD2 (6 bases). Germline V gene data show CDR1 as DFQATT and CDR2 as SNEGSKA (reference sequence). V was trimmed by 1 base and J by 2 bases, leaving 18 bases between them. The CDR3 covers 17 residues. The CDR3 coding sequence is TGCAGTGCTAGAGGGGGGAATGGGACTGTAACCTACAATGAGCAGTTCTTC. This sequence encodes CSARGGNGTVTYNEQFF.

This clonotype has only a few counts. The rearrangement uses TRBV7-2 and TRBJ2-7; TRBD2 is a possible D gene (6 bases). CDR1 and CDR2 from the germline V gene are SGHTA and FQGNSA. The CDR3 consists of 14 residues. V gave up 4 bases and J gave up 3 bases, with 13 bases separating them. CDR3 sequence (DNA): TGTGCCAGCAGCTCACAGATCGGGGGCTACGAGCAGTACTTC. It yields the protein CASSSQIGGYEQYF. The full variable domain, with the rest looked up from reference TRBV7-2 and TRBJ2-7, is GAGVSQSPSNKVTEKGKDVELRCDPISGHTALYWYRQSLGQGLEFLIYFQGNSAPDKSGLPSDRFSAERTGGSVSTLTIQRTQQEDSAVYLCASSSQIGGYEQYFGPGTRLTVT.